This T cell receptor beta chain stems from a study of STAT5B mutations in CD4+ large granular lymphocyte leukemia. Method: immunoSEQ multiplex PCR; TCRdb's copy keeps in-frame clones and lacks some. This table has fewer than 35,000 clones, roughly 71% appearing once. Study observations and caveats: Main leukemic clonotypes were patient-specific, but roughly 23% appeared at low frequency elsewhere.

The CDR3 runs to 14 residues. Germline assignment: CDR1 LNHNV and CDR2 YYDKDF (reference sequence). V was pared by 0 bases and J by 6 bases, with 10 bases between. Remarks on this clone: What it binds is unknown.

The chain has TRBV15 and TRBJ2-3; no definite D call. Sequencing was done on a sample of CD4+ T cells from blood buffy coats. The clonotype comes from a human donor in good health. The DNA of the CDR3 is TGTGCCACCAGCAGAGATCTCGGGTTGGATACGCAGTATTTT. Translating gives CATSRDLGLDTQYF.